This T cell receptor (beta chain) was captured by sequencing in a study of molecular identifiers for immune sequencing clone quantification. From the PCR reads, TCRdb called clonotypes with MiXCR, one entry per CDR3 protein. The table lists 550,000 to 750,000 distinct CDR3 sequences, 15% to 20% of them singletons, with under 0.95% in the top ten. Between the trimmed V and J ends, which lost 0 bases and 5 bases, there was a span of 12 bases. The CDR3 sequence is 14 residues long. In germline, CDR1 is SGHRS, CDR2 YFSETQ. Sorting selected naive CD8 T cells with a CD8+CD4-CCR7+CD45RA+ phenotype. Sequenced sample: naive CD8+ T cells from blood, with Jurkat cell RNA spiked in. Subset reported: FACS-sorted CD8+CD4-CCR7+CD45RA+ naive T cells. This TCR derives from a human donor in good health. Some libraries in this study had Jurkat cell RNA spiked in. The chain uses TRBV5-1 and TRBJ2-7; D is uncertain. The CDR3 region is CASSLEVIPDEQYF. CDR3 DNA sequence: TGCGCCAGCAGCTTGGAAGTCATCCCCGACGAGCAGTACTTC.